Listed below are T cell receptor beta chains from one sample, sequenced in a study of blood T cell repertoires in COVID-19. Repertoires were generated with immunoSEQ multiplex PCR, while TCRdb's copy carries only in-frame clones and drops some. The sample shows about 34,000 clones, 75% to 90% of them seen only once. The material sequenced was peripheral blood. These receptors all stem from a man aged 55-75 years with active COVID-19. The CDR3 runs from the conserved cysteine through the conserved F or W. A D gene is named only where the DNA matches it firmly. Clone size is given for some rows only: seen once, a few or many times, or a class if the clone is expanded.

v_call	d_call	j_call	clone_size	cdr3_aa	cdr3_nt
TRBV29-1	NA	TRBJ2-6	NA	CSVVGVGVSGANVLTF	TGCAGCGTTGTAGGCGTTGGAGTTAGTGGGGCCAACGTCCTGACTTTC
TRBV7-2	TRBD1	TRBJ1-4	NA	CASRRQTGVNEKLFF	TGTGCCAGCAGACGCCAGACAGGGGTGAATGAAAAACTGTTTTTT
TRBV9	NA	TRBJ1-2	NA	CASSAGQRLYGYTF	TGTGCCAGCAGCGCCGGACAGCGCCTCTATGGCTACACCTTC
TRBV2	NA	TRBJ1-5	NA	CASTGARGNQPQHF	TGTGCCAGCACAGGGGCTAGGGGCAATCAGCCCCAGCATTTT
TRBV18	NA	TRBJ2-7	NA	CASSPLAGIDEQYF	TGTGCCAGCTCACCACTCGCAGGGATCGACGAGCAGTACTTC
TRBV28	NA	TRBJ1-1	once	CASSFRARANTEAFF	TGTGCCAGCAGTTTCAGGGCCCGGGCGAACACTGAAGCTTTCTTT
TRBV4-2	NA	TRBJ2-7	NA	CASSQDWGGEQYF	TGTGCCAGCAGCCAAGATTGGGGAGGCGAGCAGTACTTC
TRBV4-1	NA	TRBJ2-3	once	CASSQEGGIWDTQYF	TGCGCCAGCAGCCAAGAAGGCGGAATCTGGGATACGCAGTATTTT
TRBV5-6	TRBD2	TRBJ2-7	NA	CASSSPRGLAGRYEQYF	TGTGCCAGCAGCTCCCCTAGGGGACTAGCGGGGAGGTACGAGCAGTACTTC
TRBV7-9	TRBD1	TRBJ2-5	few	CASSLALRQGEETQYF	TGTGCCAGCAGCTTAGCCCTACGACAGGGGGAAGAGACCCAGTACTTC
TRBV4-1	NA	TRBJ2-5	NA	CASSQSQWAGGETQYF	TGCGCCAGCAGCCAATCCCAATGGGCAGGAGGGGAGACCCAGTACTTC
TRBV3-1/TRBV3-2	NA	TRBJ1-2	NA	CASSPVHSGLGGYTF	TGTGCCAGCAGCCCCGTACACTCAGGGCTGGGTGGCTACACCTTC
TRBV4-2	TRBD2	TRBJ2-5	NA	CASSQPTSGRGTETQYF	TGTGCCAGCAGCCAACCTACTAGCGGGAGGGGCACGGAGACCCAGTACTTC
TRBV27	TRBD2	TRBJ2-1	NA	CASSSGTRNFNEQFF	TGTGCCAGCAGCTCCGGGACTAGAAATTTCAATGAGCAGTTCTTC
TRBV30	NA	TRBJ1-6	NA	CAWSLMGLSLHF	TGTGCCTGGAGCCTTATGGGACTATCCCTCCACTTT
TRBV3-1/TRBV3-2	TRBD2	TRBJ2-5	NA	CASSGGLAGARETQYF	TGTGCCAGCAGCGGAGGACTAGCGGGAGCCCGGGAGACCCAGTACTTC
TRBV10-3	NA	TRBJ1-6	NA	CAISESDGAASPLHF	TGTGCCATCAGTGAGTCGGATGGGGCGGCTTCACCCCTCCACTTT
TRBV27	NA	TRBJ2-6	NA	CASTTNSGANVLTF	TGTGCCAGCACCACAAACTCTGGGGCCAACGTCCTGACTTTC
TRBV5-5	TRBD1	TRBJ2-1	NA	CASSLGRRQGAYEQFF	TGTGCCAGCAGCTTGGGCCGTCGGCAGGGGGCTTATGAGCAGTTCTTC
TRBV19	NA	TRBJ2-2	NA	CASSIGPGTSGELFF	TGTGCCAGTAGTATAGGTCCCGGGACATCCGGGGAGCTGTTTTTT
TRBV5-4	TRBD1	TRBJ2-3	NA	CASSSTGGGTDTQYF	TGTGCCAGCAGCTCGACAGGGGGCGGCACAGATACGCAGTATTTT
TRBV7-6	NA	TRBJ1-2	NA	CASSLTQGGTYGYTF	TGTGCCAGCAGCTTAACGCAAGGAGGGACCTATGGCTACACCTTC
TRBV14	TRBD2	TRBJ2-3	NA	CASSPGRLAAYTDTQYF	TGTGCCAGCAGCCCGGGTAGGCTAGCGGCTTACACAGATACGCAGTATTTT
TRBV14	NA	TRBJ2-7	NA	CASSQDRGWQGQYF	TGTGCCAGCAGCCAAGATAGGGGCTGGCAGGGGCAGTACTTC
TRBV6-2/TRBV6-3	NA	TRBJ2-7	NA	CASSLHRSSYEQYF	TGTGCCAGCAGTTTACACAGGAGCTCCTACGAGCAGTACTTC
TRBV19	TRBD1	TRBJ2-3	once	CASSRWGQGNTDTQYF	TGTGCCAGTAGTCGATGGGGACAGGGGAACACAGATACGCAGTATTTT
TRBV2	TRBD1	TRBJ1-2	NA	CANGQGYGYTF	TGTGCCAACGGACAGGGGTATGGCTACACCTTC
TRBV7-3	NA	TRBJ2-1	NA	CASSLTGGTYNEQFF	TGTGCCAGCAGCTTAACGGGGGGAACCTACAATGAGCAGTTCTTC
TRBV28	NA	TRBJ2-6	few	CASSHQSDRPGANVLTF	TGTGCCAGCAGCCACCAGTCCGACAGGCCTGGGGCCAACGTCCTGACTTTC
TRBV5-8	NA	TRBJ1-5	NA	CASSLGQHSNQPQHF	TGTGCCAGCAGCTTAGGACAGCATAGCAATCAGCCCCAGCATTTT
TRBV18	NA	TRBJ2-5	NA	CASSPEQGQETQYF	TGTGCCAGCTCACCGGAACAGGGACAAGAGACCCAGTACTTC
TRBV6-5	TRBD1	TRBJ2-1	once	CASSPGQGPYNEQFF	TGTGCCAGCAGTCCGGGACAGGGTCCCTACAATGAGCAGTTCTTC
TRBV18	NA	TRBJ2-3	NA	CASSPRTSGDTQYF	TGTGCCAGCTCACCGCGGACCAGCGGGGATACGCAGTATTTT
TRBV3-1/TRBV3-2	TRBD1	TRBJ2-5	NA	CASSQGVSAGGETQYF	TGTGCCAGCAGCCAAGGTGTGTCGGCAGGGGGTGAGACCCAGTACTTC
TRBV6-6	TRBD1	TRBJ2-3	once	CASSSGQVSTDTQYF	TGTGCCAGCAGTTCCGGACAGGTTAGCACAGATACGCAGTATTTT
TRBV27	TRBD1	TRBJ1-1	NA	CASSLSPGQGLNTEAFF	TGTGCCAGCAGTTTATCGCCGGGACAGGGGCTGAACACTGAAGCTTTCTTT
TRBV24-1	TRBD2	TRBJ2-3	NA	CATSDPQGLARIDTQYF	TGTGCCACCAGTGATCCCCAAGGACTAGCACGGATCGATACGCAGTATTTT
TRBV25-1	TRBD1	TRBJ2-1	NA	CASSPHRGTKNEQFF	TGTGCCAGCAGTCCCCACAGGGGCACAAAGAATGAGCAGTTCTTC
TRBV5-5	TRBD1	TRBJ2-7	NA	CASSRQGAYEQYF	TGTGCCAGCAGCCGACAGGGTGCCTACGAGCAGTACTTC
TRBV12-3/TRBV12-4	NA	TRBJ1-5	NA	CATSIGGNQPQHF	TGTGCCACCTCTATCGGGGGCAATCAGCCCCAGCATTTT
TRBV6-5	NA	TRBJ1-1	NA	CASSRVDRYTEAFF	TGTGCCAGCAGCCGCGTCGACAGGTACACTGAAGCTTTCTTT
TRBV3-1/TRBV3-2	NA	TRBJ2-2	NA	CASSQRLVVTGELFF	TGTGCCAGCAGCCAAAGACTAGTAGTCACCGGGGAGCTGTTTTTT
TRBV29-1	TRBD2	TRBJ2-7	NA	CSVGASGSGYEQYF	TGCAGCGTTGGCGCTAGCGGGAGTGGGTACGAGCAGTACTTC
TRBV20-1	NA	TRBJ2-3	once	CSASAMKTSRYGDTQYF	TGCAGTGCTAGTGCTATGAAGACATCCAGGTATGGGGATACGCAGTATTTT
TRBV28	NA	TRBJ1-5	once	CASSLGGSNQPQHF	TGTGCCAGCAGTTTGGGAGGGAGCAATCAGCCCCAGCATTTT
TRBV10-3	NA	TRBJ1-6	NA	CAISDIAAGDSPLHF	TGTGCCATCAGTGATATAGCGGCAGGCGATTCACCCCTCCACTTT
TRBV27	TRBD1	TRBJ2-3	NA	CASYRATGDTTDTQYF	TGTGCCAGTTATAGGGCGACAGGGGACACCACAGATACGCAGTATTTT